The 27 T cell receptor beta chains listed next were all sequenced from one sample in a study of T-cell memory formation after mild COVID-19. One entry per CDR3 protein, called by TCRdb with MiXCR from the 5' RACE reads. This table has some 450,000 distinct CDR3 sequences, approximately 19% appearing once. Sequencing was done on a sample of PBMCs or a T cell subset sorted from them (not recorded which). These receptors were obtained from a man between 18 and 29 years old who had mild COVID-19 (a few samples of this study predate the infection). Cell type and time point are not known.

CDR3 loop: CASIGTTDTQYF. Written as DNA, the CDR3 is TGTGCCAGCATCGGCACAACAGATACGCAGTATTTT. V usage is TRBV28 and J usage is TRBJ2-3; D uncertain. V lost 7 bases, J lost 3 bases, and 8 bases lay in between. The V gene's germline CDR1 is MDHEN and CDR2 SYDVKM. The CDR3 spans 12 residues.

The chain has TRBV12-3 or TRBV12-4 and TRBJ2-2; either TRBD1 or TRBD2 may fit D (6 bases each). V was clipped by 7 bases and J by 0 bases, with 12 bases between them. The CDR3 is made up of 15 amino acids. This CDR3 is CASTLGGPNTGELFF. The CDR3 DNA reads as TGTGCCAGCACCTTGGGGGGCCCGAACACCGGGGAGCTGTTTTTT.

This sequence joins TRBV4-1 and TRBJ2-5; D perhaps matches TRBD1 (6 bases). The germline gives CDR1 MGHRA, CDR2 YSYEKL. The CDR3 is 15 amino acids. Trimming took off 2 bases at V and 2 bases at J, with 12 bases between the two ends. This CDR3 is CASSQYPTGQETQYF. CDR3 DNA: TGCGCCAGCAGCCAATACCCGACAGGACAAGAGACCCAGTACTTC.

This clonotype appeared many times. The genes are TRBV3-1 and TRBJ2-1; D is uncertain. The CDR3 has 16 residues. V lost 1 base, J lost 9 bases, and 19 bases lay in between. Per germline, CDR1 LGHDT and CDR2 YNNKEL (reference sequence). CDR3 amino acids: CASSQVTGENSGEQFF. CDR3 sequence (DNA): TGTGCCAGCAGCCAAGTGACCGGAGAGAACTCGGGTGAGCAGTTCTTC.

This clonotype was recorded at least ten times. This chain uses TRBV24-1 with TRBJ2-1; no clear D. V was shortened by 3 bases and J by 7 bases, with 9 bases between the two germline ends. Per the germline V gene, CDR1 is KGHDR and CDR2 is SFDVKD. The CDR3 runs 13 residues. The CDR3 spells CATSDASRNEQFF. CDR3 coding DNA: TGTGCCACCAGTGATGCCTCTAGGAATGAGCAGTTCTTC.

This clonotype was seen a few times. This sequence joins TRBV6-6 and TRBJ2-1; 7 bases are a match to TRBD1. Per germline, CDR1 MNHNY and CDR2 SVGAGI (reference sequence). This CDR3 comprises 17 residues. V was pared by 9 bases and J by 0 bases, with 14 bases of the junction left unmatched. CDR3 nucleotide sequence: TGTGCCAGTAGTACCTTTCAAGGGGGCAGCTCCTACAATGAGCAGTTCTTC. The encoded protein is CASSTFQGGSSYNEQFF.

The chain recombines TRBV20-1 with TRBJ1-2; 9 positions match TRBD1. CDR3 length equals 13 residues. The germline CDR1 and CDR2 sequences are DFQATT and SNEGSKA (reference sequence). The CDR3 DNA sequence: TGCAGGGGATCCGGGACAGGGAATTATGGCTACACCTTC. Amino acids: CRGSGTGNYGYTF.

As regards this clonotype: The DNA is omitted, as the CDR3 cannot be located on it reliably, and the CDR3 follows TCRdb's listing. V is TRBV21-1 and J is TRBJ1-1; the table names TRBD1, a call not compared with the DNA. TRBV21-1 is a pseudogene locus. The CDR3 has 15 amino acids, counting both end residues. The CDR3 loop reads CASSKVGQGNTEAFF.

The chain is built from TRBV5-1 and TRBJ2-1; 10 bases agree with TRBD1. CDR1 is SGHRS and CDR2 is YFSETQ in the germline V gene. CDR3 length equals 16 residues. Trimming cost V 4 bases and J 6 bases; bases outside gene matches: 10. CDR3 sequence reads: CASSHRDRGFTNEQFF. The CDR3 DNA sequence: TGCGCCAGCAGCCACCGGGACAGGGGCTTTACCAATGAGCAGTTCTTC.

There are many counts of this clonotype. The chain uses TRBV4-1 and TRBJ2-4; 12 nucleotides agree with TRBD2. Germline V gives CDR1 MGHRA, CDR2 YSYEKL. There are 16 residues in the CDR3. The junction had 10 bases not matched to a gene; V was cut back by 5 bases and J by 8 bases. For the CDR3, the DNA is TGCGCCAGCAGCACACGACTAGCGGGGGAAGGGGACATTCAGTACTTC. Translation gives CASSTRLAGEGDIQYF.

The chain uses TRBV7-2 and TRBJ2-7; unclear D gene. Germline CDR1 is SGHTA and CDR2 is FQGNSA. This CDR3 comprises 14 residues. The V and J ends lost 2 bases and 0 bases respectively, with 8 bases between them. CDR3 residues: CASSLLVISYEQYF. CDR3 in DNA: TGTGCCAGCAGCTTATTGGTTATCTCCTACGAGCAGTACTTC.

This clonotype was recorded a few times. The V gene is TRBV9, the J gene TRBJ2-3; D is ambiguous. CDR1 and CDR2 (germline): SGDLS, YYNGEE. Deletions cut 2 bases from V and 3 bases from J, with 13 bases between. This CDR3 region has 15 residues. The chain's CDR3 is CASSVRVTVTDTQYF. The CDR3 DNA sequence: TGTGCCAGCAGCGTCCGGGTCACTGTGACAGATACGCAGTATTTT.

This clonotype was found many times. The gene calls are TRBV7-9 and TRBJ1-1; 7 bases map to TRBD1. The V segment lost 6 bases and the J segment 0 bases; nucleotides outside the gene matches: 7. Germline V lookup: CDR1 SEHNR, CDR2 FQNEAQ (reference sequence). This CDR3 comprises 15 residues. CDR3 DNA: TGTGCCAGCAGGATGAACAGGGGCCTGAACACTGAAGCTTTCTTT. This translates into CASRMNRGLNTEAFF.

The chain combines TRBV6-2 or TRBV6-3 with TRBJ2-7; 10 nucleotides line up with TRBD1. V shed 6 bases and J 6 bases; nucleotides not matched to a gene: 8. CDR3 length: 14 amino acids. Germline V gene lookup returns CDR1 MNHEY and CDR2 SVGEGT. CDR3 DNA sequence: TGTGCCAGCAGGACGACAGGGGGCCATGCCGAGCAGTACTTC. Amino acid sequence: CASRTTGGHAEQYF.

The chain uses TRBV7-2 and TRBJ1-2; D gene unclear. V gave up 5 bases and J gave up 8 bases, with 12 bases separating them. The germline V gene has CDR1 SGHTA and CDR2 FQGNSA. CDR3 length equals 12 residues. CDR3 nucleotide sequence: TGTGCCAGCAGCACCGGACCCAGAGGCTACACCTTC. Translating it yields CASSTGPRGYTF.

CDR3 region: CASSPSEAFYGYTF. In DNA, the CDR3 is TGTGCCAGCAGCCCCTCTGAGGCCTTCTATGGCTACACCTTC. This sequence joins TRBV28 and TRBJ1-2; D unclear. Germline V lookup: CDR1 MDHEN, CDR2 SYDVKM. This CDR3 comprises 14 residues. Deletions cut 6 bases from V and 4 bases from J, with 15 bases between.

This chain links TRBV12-3 or TRBV12-4 with TRBJ1-5; the D is unclear. V was cut by 6 bases and J by 2 bases, with 14 bases left in between. The CDR3 extends over 15 amino acids. For the CDR3, the DNA is TGTGCCAGCAGCCACTACAATTCCCGCAATCAGCCCCAGCATTTT. Its protein is CASSHYNSRNQPQHF.

This clonotype was observed a few times. This sequence joins TRBV5-1 and TRBJ2-3; D gene uncertain. Trimming took off 2 bases at V and 3 bases at J, with 10 bases between the two ends. This CDR3 is 14 amino acids long. The germline V gene encodes CDR1 SGHRS and CDR2 YFSETQ. The CDR3 DNA sequence: TGCGCCAGCAGCTTATACAGCGATACAGATACGCAGTATTTT. This gives the protein CASSLYSDTDTQYF.

The chain joins TRBV20-1 to TRBJ2-7; 7 nucleotides match TRBD2. The trim removed 1 base at V and 0 bases at J, leaving 6 bases unmatched. Germline V CDR1 and CDR2: DFQATT, SNEGSKA (reference sequence). CDR3 length equals 15 residues. CDR3 in DNA: TGCAGTGCTAGAGTCGGCGGGGGAGGCTCCTACGAGCAGTACGTC. This translates into CSARVGGGGSYEQYV.

This clonotype was seen only a few times. The gene calls are TRBV28 and TRBJ2-6, with D perhaps matching TRBD2 (5 bases). Germline V lookup: CDR1 MDHEN, CDR2 SYDVKM. The germline V and J ends were trimmed by 3 bases and 1 base, with 7 bases remaining between them. CDR3 length: 15 residues. CDR3 coding DNA: TGTGCCAGCAGTTTTCCGGGATCTGGGGCCAACGTCCTGACTTTC. Protein product: CASSFPGSGANVLTF.

This clonotype was found a few times. The chain has TRBV12-3 or TRBV12-4 and TRBJ1-4; no definite D call. Trimming shortened V by 3 bases and J by 8 bases, and 10 bases separated the two germline ends. The CDR3 sequence is 13 residues long. The CDR3 DNA reads as TGTGCCAGCAGTTTGGGTATGGAAGAAAAACTGTTTTTT. Its protein product is CASSLGMEEKLFF.

This clonotype was observed at least ten times. The chain carries TRBV5-1 and TRBJ2-5, with D possibly being TRBD1 or TRBD2 (5 bases each). The V end was cut by 4 bases, the J end by 2 bases, with 12 bases between. This CDR3 is built from 14 residues. CDR1 and CDR2 from the germline V gene are SGHRS and YFSETQ. The CDR3 sequence: CASSPGTVQETQYF. Written as DNA, the CDR3 is TGCGCCAGCAGCCCCGGGACGGTGCAAGAGACCCAGTACTTC.

This chain uses TRBV21-1 with TRBJ1-6; the D segment call TRBD1 is taken from the table without a DNA check. TRBV21-1 is listed as a pseudogene. This CDR3 is 18 amino acids long. In DNA, the CDR3 is TGTGCCAGCAGCAAATCTTCGGGGGCAGCGAACGTGGGTTCACCCCTCCACTTT. This sequence encodes CASSKSSGAANVGSPLHF.

The sample holds many counts of this clonotype. The chain joins TRBV5-5 to TRBJ1-5, with 11 bases aligning to TRBD1. This CDR3 region has 15 residues. Germline V gene data show CDR1 as SGHKS and CDR2 as YYEKEE (reference sequence). V shed 5 bases, J shed 7 bases, and the junction held 8 bases outside the gene matches. The CDR3 DNA follows: TGTGCCAGCAGGTCGGACAGGGGGCCGGGGCAGCCCCAGCATTTT. Translating gives CASRSDRGPGQPQHF.

In this sample, this clonotype turned up a few times. The V call is TRBV10-3, the J call TRBJ2-7; D not certain. This CDR3 region has 12 residues. Germline-derived CDR1 and CDR2 are ENHRY and SYGVKD. Trimming removed 10 bases at V and 4 bases at J, with 14 bases between. CDR3 nucleotide sequence: TGTGCCACCGCGCTGGGGTCGTACGAGCAGTACTTC. It specifies CATALGSYEQYF.

This clonotype was counted between two and nine times. This sequence joins TRBV24-1 and TRBJ2-3; D may be TRBD1 or TRBD2 (5 bases each). This CDR3 has 18 residues. Trimming pared 4 bases from V and 2 bases from J, leaving 21 bases between. Germline CDR1 and CDR2: KGHDR and SFDVKD. CDR3 protein: CATSDSLGRRIFTDTQYF. The CDR3 DNA reads TGTGCCACCAGTGACTCTCTGGGACGTAGGATCTTCACAGATACGCAGTATTTT.

V gene TRBV5-1 combines with J gene TRBJ2-3; D may be TRBD1 (5 bases). The germline gives CDR1 SGHRS, CDR2 YFSETQ. V lost 3 bases to trimming and J lost 0 bases, with 11 bases between them. CDR3 length equals 15 residues. The CDR3 nucleotides are TGCGCCAGCAGCTCAGGGTCAACTAGCACAGATACGCAGTATTTT. Its translation: CASSSGSTSTDTQYF.